This T cell receptor (beta chain) was documented in a study of human T cells and chemical hapten exposure. The germline V gene encodes CDR1 MNHEY and CDR2 SVGEGT. The CDR3 consists of 15 residues. This sample's time point: patch test 2, 6 weeks after DPC sensitization. The treatment is: therapeutic diphenylcyclopropenone sensitization with weekly scalp DPC. The study's library attached unique molecular identifiers to single cDNA molecules. TCRdb redid the calling of the RACE reads with MiXCR, one entry per CDR3 protein. The data hold approximately 84,000 distinct CDR3 sequences, with about 10% observed a single time. This clonotype was counted only a few times. The antigen is not known. The junction and the germline gene differ at one end; a read error may be behind it. General observations from the study: After DPC sensitization, TCRs above 1 in 1000 frequency showed no change.

The sequencing used whole blood, collected in connection with sensitization to the hapten diphenylcyclopropenone (DPC). The chain is built from TRBV6-2 or TRBV6-3 and TRBJ2-3, with TRBD2 matching 10 bases. This TCR was recovered from a woman aged 30 to 39 with alopecia areata. Some clones in this sample may be carry-over from other donors' samples. CDR3 nucleotides: TGTGCCAGCAGCCTACTAGCGGGACCCGTGGATACGCATTATTTT. The encoded protein is CASSLLAGPVDTHYF.